The rows below give T cell receptor beta chains drawn from one sample of a study of T cells in Graves' hyperthyroidism and ophthalmopathy. MiXCR, applied by TCRdb to the multiplex PCR reads, yields one record per CDR3 protein. The sample consists of 350,000 to 400,000 distinct CDR3 sequences, approximately 19% of them appearing once. The sample consisted of blood. The receptors were sampled from a woman between 18 and 29 years old with Graves' hyperthyroidism. Both conserved end residues are trimmed from each CDR3.

J | V | CDR3
TRBJ2-7 | TRBV18 | ASSPNRNSYEQY
TRBJ1-3 | TRBV7-2 | ASSSVGSGNTIY
TRBJ2-7 | TRBV28 | ASSALSGTADTQY
TRBJ1-5 | TRBV12-3/TRBV12-4 | ASSQEGSQPQH
TRBJ2-4 | TRBV27 | ASSSGQLAKNIQY
TRBJ1-2 | TRBV6-5 | ASSNRENYGYT
TRBJ1-5 | TRBV28 | ASSLDRVRSNQPQH
TRBJ1-5 | TRBV7-8 | AGSSRSGGEGNQPQH
TRBJ2-5 | TRBV7-6 | ASSGDPGTAQETQY
TRBJ2-5 | TRBV12-3/TRBV12-4 | ASRRGAETQY
TRBJ1-1 | TRBV19 | ASSSAGDFMNTEAF
TRBJ2-5 | TRBV5-1 | ASSLGGGKTQY
TRBJ2-5 | TRBV12-3/TRBV12-4 | ASSTGQGTVGETQY
TRBJ1-2 | TRBV30 | AWSTGYGYT
TRBJ1-1 | TRBV18 | ASSPPDGHMNTEAF
TRBJ1-2 | TRBV12-3/TRBV12-4 | ASSLPGFNYGYT
TRBJ1-3 | TRBV18 | ASSPVEGSAGNTIY
TRBJ1-3 | TRBV12-3/TRBV12-4 | ASSGRPRKLRNTIY
TRBJ1-1 | TRBV10-3 | AISSRTGNTEAF
TRBJ2-2 | TRBV28 | ASLNANTGELF
TRBJ1-2 | TRBV28 | ASSLLRSNYGYT
TRBJ1-2 | TRBV13 | ASSLGAGSEGYT
TRBJ2-5 | TRBV19 | ASSSPGPLQETQY
TRBJ1-5 | TRBV20-1 | SARDGGYQPQH
TRBJ2-2 | TRBV12-3/TRBV12-4 | ASSLARVGELF
TRBJ2-7 | TRBV5-1 | ASSLINSGEQY
TRBJ1-2 | TRBV16 | ASSQQAGSDGYT
TRBJ2-7 | TRBV27 | ASSDDPGGALYEQY
TRBJ2-7 | TRBV27 | ASSPTSGGFSYEQY
TRBJ1-2 | TRBV20-1 | SASTGTALDGYT